This TCR beta chain was captured by sequencing in a study of T cell responses to AZD1222 COVID-19 vaccine. Overall study context: Recipients boosted at about 4 weeks or about 12 weeks are pooled. Whole-study results and caveats: Within unmutated variant regions lay the reported targets of nearly half of spike-specific TCRs. Scientists sampled the repertoires only once the peak T cell response had passed. The number of AZD1222 recipients seropositive at baseline was only 5 to 7.

Germline CDR1 reads PRHDT; CDR2 reads FYEKMQ (reference sequence). The V end lost 0 bases, the J end lost 4 bases, and 9 bases lay between the germline ends. This CDR3 region has 14 residues. Measured with immunoSEQ multiplex PCR; TCRdb has only the in-frame clones, and not every one. The sample lists about 97,000 clones, around nine tenths occurring once. Concerning this clone itself: Its antigen remains unknown.

The TCR comes from an adult in good health. The specimen comprised peripheral blood, sampled on day 0 of AZD1222 vaccination. The rearrangement links TRBV13 to TRBJ2-5; D perhaps matches TRBD1 (6 bases). The CDR3 sequence is CASSLGSGVETQYF. CDR3 coding DNA: TGTGCCAGCAGCTTAGGATCAGGGGTAGAGACCCAGTACTTC.